This TCR beta chain comes out of a study of blood T cell repertoires in COVID-19. Study overall: PBMCs, B-cell-depleted T cells, or T cells were the source of the cDNA or gDNA that made up the material.

Enrollees, about 18 to 89 years old, lived in 20 to 25 US areas. Membership in each cohort depended on participant-reported clinical history. As processed by the authors: Amplification of reference gene primers was used by the study to estimate nucleated cell counts. Profiling relied on immunoSEQ multiplex PCR, and the TCRdb table lists in-frame clones only, not all of them. V and J calls and clone size come straight from that table; D and trimming were deduced from the DNA. The sample holds 150,000 to 200,000 clones, 76% seen once. With V trimmed by 10 bases and J by 6 bases, 8 bases remained unmatched. CDR3 length equals 13 residues. The germline gives CDR1 LNHDA, CDR2 SQIVND (reference sequence).

The sample taken for sequencing was PBMCs or T cells enriched from blood (not recorded which). This clonotype was sampled from a woman aged 45-65 years with acute COVID-19. The rearrangement joins TRBV19 to TRBJ1-4; 7 bases are shared with TRBD1. Here the CDR3 reads CATPQGVDEKLFF. The CDR3 region has the DNA TGTGCCACCCCCCAGGGGGTAGATGAAAAACTGTTTTTT.